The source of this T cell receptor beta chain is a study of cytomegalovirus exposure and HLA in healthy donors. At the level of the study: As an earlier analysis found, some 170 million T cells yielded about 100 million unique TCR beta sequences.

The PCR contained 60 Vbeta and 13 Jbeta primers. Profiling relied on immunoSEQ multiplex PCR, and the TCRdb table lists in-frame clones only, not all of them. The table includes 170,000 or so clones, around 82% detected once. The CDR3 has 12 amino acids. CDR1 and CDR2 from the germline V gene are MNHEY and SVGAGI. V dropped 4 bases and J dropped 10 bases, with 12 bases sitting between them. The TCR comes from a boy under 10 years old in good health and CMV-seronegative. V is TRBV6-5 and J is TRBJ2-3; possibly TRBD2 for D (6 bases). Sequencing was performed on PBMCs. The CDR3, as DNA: TGTGCCAGCAGTTCTCGCGGAGGGGCGCAGTATTTT. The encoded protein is CASSSRGGAQYF.